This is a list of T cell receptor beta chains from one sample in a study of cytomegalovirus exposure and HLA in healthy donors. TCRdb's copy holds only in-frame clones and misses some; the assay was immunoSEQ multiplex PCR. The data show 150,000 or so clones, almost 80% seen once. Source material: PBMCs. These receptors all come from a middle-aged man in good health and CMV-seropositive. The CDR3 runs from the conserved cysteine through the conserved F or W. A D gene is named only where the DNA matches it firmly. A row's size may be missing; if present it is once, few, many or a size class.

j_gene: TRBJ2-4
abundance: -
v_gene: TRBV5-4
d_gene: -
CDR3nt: TGTGCCAGCAGCTTGCGGTCAGGCGATAACATTCAGTACTTC
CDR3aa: CASSLRSGDNIQYF

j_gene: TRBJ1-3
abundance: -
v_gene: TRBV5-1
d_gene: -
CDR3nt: TGCGCCAGCAGCCCATCGGGAGGAAACACCATATATTTT
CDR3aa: CASSPSGGNTIYF

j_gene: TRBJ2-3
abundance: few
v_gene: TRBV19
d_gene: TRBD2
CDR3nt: TGTGCCAGTAGTATCGCGCTAGCGGGGGGGCCTAGCACAGATACGCAGTATTTT
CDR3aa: CASSIALAGGPSTDTQYF

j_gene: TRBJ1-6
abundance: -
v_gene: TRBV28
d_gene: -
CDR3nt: TGTGCCAGCAGTTTGACGGCGGGGAGATCACCCCTCCACTTT
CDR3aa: CASSLTAGRSPLHF

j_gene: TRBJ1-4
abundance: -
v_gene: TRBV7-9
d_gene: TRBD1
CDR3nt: TGTGCCAGCAGCCCAGGACAGGGAAAAACTAATGAAAAACTGTTTTTT
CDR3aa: CASSPGQGKTNEKLFF

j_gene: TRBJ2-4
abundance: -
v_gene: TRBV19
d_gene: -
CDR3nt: TGTGCCAGTAGTCGAACAGGTGGTTTAAACATTCAGTACTTC
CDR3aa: CASSRTGGLNIQYF

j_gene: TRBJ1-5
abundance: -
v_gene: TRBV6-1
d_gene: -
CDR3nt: TGTGCCAGCAGTGAAGGGAGGGCCCAATCGGGCAATCAGCCCCAGCATTTT
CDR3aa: CASSEGRAQSGNQPQHF

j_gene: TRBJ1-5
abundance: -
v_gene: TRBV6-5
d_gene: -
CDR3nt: TGTGCCAGCAGTTCATTTCTAGGGGATCAGCCCCAGCATTTT
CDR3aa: CASSSFLGDQPQHF

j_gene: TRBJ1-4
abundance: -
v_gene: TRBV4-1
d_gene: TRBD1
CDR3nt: TGCGCCAGCAGCCAAGATTTAGACAGGGCGGGGTTGCGTGAAAAACTGTTTTTT
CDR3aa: CASSQDLDRAGLREKLFF

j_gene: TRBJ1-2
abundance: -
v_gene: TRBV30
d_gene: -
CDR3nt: TGTGCCTGGAGTCTAACTACTGGCTACACCTTC
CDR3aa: CAWSLTTGYTF

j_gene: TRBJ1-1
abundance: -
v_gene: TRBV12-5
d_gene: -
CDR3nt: TGTGCTAGTGGTTTGGTACTGGGGGCGGACACTGAAGCTTTCTTT
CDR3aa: CASGLVLGADTEAFF

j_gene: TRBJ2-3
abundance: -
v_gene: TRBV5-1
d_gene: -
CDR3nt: TGCGCCAGCAGCGATAACCGGGGGATCGTTACAGATACGCAGTATTTT
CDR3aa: CASSDNRGIVTDTQYF

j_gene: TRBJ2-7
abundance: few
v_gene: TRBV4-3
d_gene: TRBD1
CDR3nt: TGCGCCAGCAGCCAAGAATCAGGGGGTTACGAGCAGTACTTC
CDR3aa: CASSQESGGYEQYF

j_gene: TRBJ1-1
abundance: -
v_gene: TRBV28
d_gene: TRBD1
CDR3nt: TGTGCCAGCAGCCGACAGGGGAAGCCTGAAGCTTTCTTT
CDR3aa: CASSRQGKPEAFF

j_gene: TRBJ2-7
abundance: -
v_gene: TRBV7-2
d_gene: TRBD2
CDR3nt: TGTGCCAGCAGCTTAGCCGGGGGGGCCTCCGAGCAGTACTTC
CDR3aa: CASSLAGGASEQYF

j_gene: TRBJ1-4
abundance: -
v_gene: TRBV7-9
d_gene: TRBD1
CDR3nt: TGTGCCAGCAGCTCAAGGACAGGGGTTAATGAAAAACTGTTTTTT
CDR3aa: CASSSRTGVNEKLFF

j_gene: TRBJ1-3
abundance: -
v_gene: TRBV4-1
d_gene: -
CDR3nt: TGCGCCAGCAGCCTTGAGGGGGATCTGACTGGAAACACCATATATTTT
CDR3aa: CASSLEGDLTGNTIYF

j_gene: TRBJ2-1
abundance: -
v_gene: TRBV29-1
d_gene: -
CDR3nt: TGCAGCGTGGTCGCAGGGGCCCCTTACAATGAGCAGTTCTTC
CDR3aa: CSVVAGAPYNEQFF

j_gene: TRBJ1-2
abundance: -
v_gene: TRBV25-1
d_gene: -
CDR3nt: TGTGCCAGCAGTGAGAGACAGGAGATCTATGGCTACACCTTC
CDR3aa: CASSERQEIYGYTF

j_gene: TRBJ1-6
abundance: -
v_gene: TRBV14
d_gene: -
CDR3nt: TGTGCCAGCAGCCGACAACAGGGACGGTCACCCCTCCACTTT
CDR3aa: CASSRQQGRSPLHF

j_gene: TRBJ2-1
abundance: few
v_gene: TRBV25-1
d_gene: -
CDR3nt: TGTGCCAGCAGTGAACGAGGACAACTATACAATGAGCAGTTCTTC
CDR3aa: CASSERGQLYNEQFF

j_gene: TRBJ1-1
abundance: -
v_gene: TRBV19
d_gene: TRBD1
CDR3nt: TGTGCCAGTAGTCTAGGACAGGGGGGAGGTGAAGCTTTCTTT
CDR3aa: CASSLGQGGGEAFF

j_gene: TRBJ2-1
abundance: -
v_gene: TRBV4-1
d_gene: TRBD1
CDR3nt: TGCGCCAGCAGCCAAGATCACGGCAGGGGGCTTAGGAATGAGCAGTTCTTC
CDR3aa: CASSQDHGRGLRNEQFF

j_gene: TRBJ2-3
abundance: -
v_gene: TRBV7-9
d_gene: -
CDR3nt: TGTGCCAGCAGCTTAGTCTCGCCAACCGGGGGTACGCAGTATTTT
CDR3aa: CASSLVSPTGGTQYF

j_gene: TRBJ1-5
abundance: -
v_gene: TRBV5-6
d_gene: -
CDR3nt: TGTGCCAGCAGCTTGAGCCTTACGAGCAATCAGCCCCAGCATTTT
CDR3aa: CASSLSLTSNQPQHF

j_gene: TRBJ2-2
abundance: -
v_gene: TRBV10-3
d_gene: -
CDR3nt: TGTGCCATCAGCCGGCCCCCCGAGGCCGGGGAGCTGTTTTTT
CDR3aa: CAISRPPEAGELFF

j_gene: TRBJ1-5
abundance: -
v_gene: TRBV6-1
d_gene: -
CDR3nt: TGTGCCAGCACCGTAAAACAGGGCCAGCCCCAGCATTTT
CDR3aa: CASTVKQGQPQHF

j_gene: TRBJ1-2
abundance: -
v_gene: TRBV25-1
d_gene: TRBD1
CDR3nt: TGTGCCAGCAGTGAAGCCGGGACAGGGAACTATGGCTACACCTTC
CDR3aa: CASSEAGTGNYGYTF

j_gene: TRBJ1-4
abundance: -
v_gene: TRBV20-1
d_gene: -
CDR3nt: TGCAGTGGGGGGAGGGGAGAGCAACTGTTTTTT
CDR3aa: CSGGRGEQLFF

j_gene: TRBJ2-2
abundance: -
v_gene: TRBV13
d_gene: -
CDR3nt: TGTGCCAGCGCCCGGAGGCGGAAATTGGACACCGGGGAGCTGTTTTTT
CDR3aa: CASARRRKLDTGELFF

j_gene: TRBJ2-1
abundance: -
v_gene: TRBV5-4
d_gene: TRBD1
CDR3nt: TGTGCCAGCAGCTTGGACAGGGGCTCCTACAATGAGCAGTTCTTC
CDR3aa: CASSLDRGSYNEQFF

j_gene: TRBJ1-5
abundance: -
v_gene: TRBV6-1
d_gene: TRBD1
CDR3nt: TGTGCCAGCTCCCGACAGGGCGAAAATCAGCCCCAGCATTTT
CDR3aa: CASSRQGENQPQHF

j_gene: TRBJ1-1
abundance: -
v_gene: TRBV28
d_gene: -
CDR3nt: TGTGCCAGCAGTTCCGCGGGCGGGGGTCGGGGGACTGAAGCTTTCTTT
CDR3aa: CASSSAGGGRGTEAFF

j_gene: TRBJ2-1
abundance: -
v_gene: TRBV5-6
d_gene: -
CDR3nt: TGTGCCAGCAGCTTGGTCCGGGGGGCCTATGAGCAGTTCTTC
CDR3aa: CASSLVRGAYEQFF

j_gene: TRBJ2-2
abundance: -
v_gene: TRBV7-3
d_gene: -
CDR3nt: TGTGCCAGCAGCTTGACAGCGAACACCGGGGAGCTGTTTTTT
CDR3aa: CASSLTANTGELFF

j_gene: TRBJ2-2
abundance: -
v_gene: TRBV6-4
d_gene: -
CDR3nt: TGTGCCAGCAGTGACGAGGGTATTCACACCGGGGAGCTGTTTTTT
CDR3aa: CASSDEGIHTGELFF

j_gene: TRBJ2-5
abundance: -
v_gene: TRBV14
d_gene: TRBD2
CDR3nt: TGTGCCAGCAGCCAAGAGTCCCGGGGGGCCCAGTACTTC
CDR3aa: CASSQESRGAQYF

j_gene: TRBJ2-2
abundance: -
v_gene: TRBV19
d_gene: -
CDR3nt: TGTGCCAGTAGTATAGATCAAGCCACCGGGGAGCTGTTTTTT
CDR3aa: CASSIDQATGELFF

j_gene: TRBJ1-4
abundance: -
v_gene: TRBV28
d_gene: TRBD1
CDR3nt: TGTGCCAGCAGCAGGCCCCCCGACAGGGAGGATGAAAAACTGTTTTTT
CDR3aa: CASSRPPDREDEKLFF

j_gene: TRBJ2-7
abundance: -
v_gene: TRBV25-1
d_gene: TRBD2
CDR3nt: TGTGCCAGCAGTGATCTGTCTAGCGGGGGCGGGTACGAGCAGTACTTC
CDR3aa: CASSDLSSGGGYEQYF

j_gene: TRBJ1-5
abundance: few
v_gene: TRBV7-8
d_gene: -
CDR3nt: TGTGCCAGCAGCTTACAGGGAAGCCAGCCCCAGCATTTT
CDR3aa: CASSLQGSQPQHF

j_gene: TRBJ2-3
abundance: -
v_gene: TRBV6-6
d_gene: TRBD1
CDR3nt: TGTGCCAGCAGTTTGTCGGGACAGCCTCGCACAGATACGCAGTATTTT
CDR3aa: CASSLSGQPRTDTQYF

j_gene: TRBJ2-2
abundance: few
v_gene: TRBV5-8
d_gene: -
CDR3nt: TGTGCCAGCAGCTTCCCGGGTTCGAGGAACACCGGGGAGCTGTTTTTT
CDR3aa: CASSFPGSRNTGELFF

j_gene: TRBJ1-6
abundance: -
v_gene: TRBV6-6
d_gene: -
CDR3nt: TGTGCCAGCAGTTACAGAAGAGGGAACTATAATTCACCCCTCCACTTT
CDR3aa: CASSYRRGNYNSPLHF

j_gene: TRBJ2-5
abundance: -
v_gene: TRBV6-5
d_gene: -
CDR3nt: TGTGCCAGCAGCCGTACAGGGAAAGAGACCCAGTACTTC
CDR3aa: CASSRTGKETQYF

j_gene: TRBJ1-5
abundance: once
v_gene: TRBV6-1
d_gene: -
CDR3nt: TGTGCCAGCAGTGAAAGGCCGGGAGGCAATCAGCCCCAGCATTTT
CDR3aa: CASSERPGGNQPQHF

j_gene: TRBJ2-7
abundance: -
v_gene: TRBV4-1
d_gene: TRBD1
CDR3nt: TGCGCCAGCAGCCAATCCCCGGGACAGAGCTCCTACGAGCAGTACTTC
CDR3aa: CASSQSPGQSSYEQYF

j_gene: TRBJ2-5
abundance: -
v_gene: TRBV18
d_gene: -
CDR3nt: TGTGCCAGCTCACCACGGGCACCAAAAGAGACCCAGTACTTC
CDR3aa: CASSPRAPKETQYF

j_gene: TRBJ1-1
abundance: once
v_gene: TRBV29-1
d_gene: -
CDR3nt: TGCAGCGTTGAATTACGGGTTGGGAACACTGAAGCTTTCTTT
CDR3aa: CSVELRVGNTEAFF

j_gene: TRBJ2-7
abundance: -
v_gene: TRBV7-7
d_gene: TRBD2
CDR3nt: TGTGCCAGCAGCCCTTTAGCGGGGGACTCCTACGAGCAGTACTTC
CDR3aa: CASSPLAGDSYEQYF

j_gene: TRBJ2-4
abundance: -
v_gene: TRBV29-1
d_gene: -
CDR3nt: TGCAGCGTTGAAAGTCGACTAGCCAAAAACATTCAGTACTTC
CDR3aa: CSVESRLAKNIQYF

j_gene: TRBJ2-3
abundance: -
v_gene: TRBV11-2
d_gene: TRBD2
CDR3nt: TGTGCCAGCAGCTTAGAAGGGGGACTAGAGGCAGGTACGCAGTATTTT
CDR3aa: CASSLEGGLEAGTQYF